The TCR beta chain described here comes from a study of T cells in Graves' hyperthyroidism and ophthalmopathy (dated 2019 in TCRdb). In terms of the full investigation: Peripheral blood was sampled at the time of initial diagnosis, prior to any treatment. The roughly 91 discovery patients were randomly divided into training and test sets at a 7:3 ratio. Whether ophthalmopathy could be predicted prospectively was tested in an independent validation cohort made up of under 20 hyperthyroidism patients plus 17 patients who later progressed to ophthalmopathy. Once sampling was done, hyperthyroidism patients were given methimazole at a starting dose of 30 mg daily, whereas ophthalmopathy patients were given high-dose intravenous methylprednisolone. A discovery cohort of about a hundred patients, about 40 with Graves' ophthalmopathy and 57 with stable Graves' hyperthyroidism, was used to find distinguishing TCR V-J signatures. According to the paper, TCR Vbeta CDR3 sequencing was carried out on over 130 peripheral blood samples, which came from approximately 41 ophthalmopathy, 75 or so hyperthyroidism and around 17 progressor patients. The study also compared thyroid tissue and blood T-cell repertoires from roughly 6 Graves' hyperthyroidism patients.

Results the study describes overall, beyond this receptor: Ophthalmopathy was separated from stable hyperthyroidism by a 13 V-J signature model, with 85% to 90% sensitivity and approximately 81% specificity obtained in cross-validation and 80%/75% obtained in testing. No statistical method was used to fix the sample size in advance, and group allocation was not hidden from the investigators. In validation, progression to ophthalmopathy was predicted by the model with around 70% sensitivity and just over 72% specificity, a median of roughly 6.4 months before onset. Most expanded thyroid clonotypes (frequency above 0.001) were also found in blood, which suggests that blood repertoires may mirror thyroid immune responses.

Graves' hyperthyroidism was defined as stable when no progression to ophthalmopathy occurred over 18 months of follow-up. The hyperthyroidism patients were between 18 and 65 years old and newly diagnosed, with a disease duration of less than 2 months. Patients with uncontrolled infections, other autoimmune diseases, pregnancy or lactation were excluded. Clinical symptoms, serum thyroxine and TRAb, thyroid ultrasound, and orbital computed tomography formed the basis for the diagnoses. PBMCs were separated from 7.5 to 10 ml of fresh peripheral blood using Ficoll-Paque density gradient centrifugation. Trizol reagent was used to extract total RNA, and RNA quality was then checked on an Agilent 2100 Bioanalyzer. The CDR3 runs 13 amino acids, cysteine and phenylalanine included. Only the CDR3 part of the read is kept: 39 bases, read in frame from the first base. V is reduced by 1 base and J by 2 bases, leaving a spacing of 5 bases between them. The germline V gene encodes CDR1 SGHTA and CDR2 FQGTGA.

This clonotype was found many times. Its recognized antigen is unknown. Base qualities were left out, and no much larger clone turns up one base away. The TCR beta CDR3 regions were amplified from the RNA transcripts. The first round of RT-PCR for the TCR CDR3 was performed with the HTBI primer set and the Qiagen OneStep RT-PCR kit. Libraries were constructed in a second round of multiplex PCR, after which size selection and purification were carried out. Paired-end sequencing of the libraries was performed with 100 bp reads on an Illumina HiSeq2000. The original methods were these. Raw data were processed with SOAPnuke, discarding reads with adapters, uncalled bases, mean Phred below 15, or no exact constant-primer or identifier match. COPE v1.2.5 was used to merge the high-quality paired reads, and each unique nucleotide sequence was defined as a clonotype. MiTCR v1.1 was used to align clonotypes to the IMGT TRBV, TRBD and TRBJ reference segments. Analysis was restricted to V-J combinations with a frequency above 0.0001, which covered 99.2% of repertoires. A TCS score was defined as the ratio of F50 (clonal expansion) to E x V (chaos), with BLOSUM62-based TCRdist applied between CDR3 peptides within each V-J. Welch's t-statistics and random forest reduced around 550 V-J features to 13, which were used in a naive Bayes classifier (R e1071). TCRdb reprocessed the public reads (quality trimming at Q25 with fastp, clone calling with MiXCR) and kept in-frame beta chains. Duplicate CDR3 protein sequences are folded into a single record with the most common DNA and genes. The V and J calls and clone size come from TCRdb's table, not from the authors' own analysis. In all, the sample holds 300,000 to 400,000 distinct CDR3 sequences, and roughly 13% of those were seen once. The ten largest make up approximately 25% of the sample.

The chain is assembled from TRBV7-3 and TRBJ2-5; there is no confident call for the D gene. The receptor was derived from a woman under 40 with Graves' hyperthyroidism. Sequencing was performed on blood. The CDR3 loop reads CASSLMTQETQYF. The bases are TGTGCCAGCAGCTTAATGACGCAAGAGACCCAGTACTTC.